This T cell receptor beta chain appears in the sequencing data of a study of T and B cells in COVID-19 patients (dated by TCRdb to about 2020). About the investigation overall: Using TRB and IGH repertoire sequencing of peripheral blood, the study characterized adaptive immunity in COVID-19 patients who had active infection or had recovered. A recovered cohort was made up of 19 patients contributing approximately 21 samples, mostly after mild to moderate COVID-19 managed as outpatients. Patients in the recovered cohort had a median age of approximately 35 years, compared with just over 65 years for patients in the active-infection cohort. Of the 20 to 25 patients in the active-infection cohort, about a dozen were critically ill and needed mechanical ventilation or ECMO. Comorbidities linked to unfavorable COVID-19 outcome were present in about 90% of the roughly 20 patients in the active-infection cohort. The TCR and BCR sequence repository comprised roughly 35 patients and about 70 time points, with over 7 million TCR sequences analysed. Because samples were available both during active disease and after recovery, two patients were counted in both the recovered and the active cohorts. An age-matched reference group of a few dozen healthy donors negative for COVID-19 antibodies was used as the comparison for repertoire analyses. As many as 9 follow-up blood samples were taken per patient, and some of the samples covered different disease stages within the same individual. Points the paper makes about the study in general: In patients with COVID-19, the usage of TRBV/TRBJ genes was reported to be strongly skewed. Specific T cell subsets (CD4+/Treg/CD8+) and sorted SARS-CoV-2-responsive or tetramer+ T cells had not yet been sequenced, and these experiments were ongoing. Few blood samples were available from mildly ill patients while symptoms were present or from severe cases at early time points. The recovered cohort had roughly 2,300 exclusive TCR clusters, including about 34 low-pGen clusters. The cohort was judged too small for assessing how HLA contributes to COVID-19 susceptibility or severity. TRB repertoires were found to be highly clonal in active COVID-19, whereas diversity and richness at recovery were found to rise above healthy donor levels. It was stated that prospective validation of the reported TCR clusters was required before the clusters could be put to clinical use.

Genomic DNA extracted from blood, in amounts of 250-500 ng, served as the starting material for amplifying TRB repertoires. The trim is 4 bases for V and 4 bases for J, with a gap of 14 bases between the germline ends. Taken from the germline V gene (reference sequence), the CDR1 and CDR2 loops are SGHKS and YYEKEE. The CDR3 numbers 14 residues from cysteine through phenylalanine. The read is trimmed to its CDR3 DNA, 42 bases read in frame from base 1. This clonotype is medium-sized (0.01 to 0.1%) in its sample. It lacks a known antigen. One base away there is no much larger clone; base qualities are not given. TCRdb records Illumina MiSeq as the sequencer. Multiplex PCR with BIOMED2 TRB-A/B primer pools was used to amplify TRB rearrangements. Illumina-compatible adapters and 7-nucleotide sample barcodes were attached to the amplicons through two consecutive PCRs. Phusion HS II polymerase was used for all library PCRs. The amplicons were purified from gel with the NucleoSpin Gel and PCR Clean-up kit, measured on Qubit, and combined at around 4.2 nM. Before Illumina next-generation sequencing, the quality of the amplicon pool was assessed on an Agilent 2100 Bioanalyzer. On the authors' methods: TRB rearrangements were annotated with MiXCR 3.0.8 using the default MiXCR reference library. Sequences with fewer than 2 reads and non-productive reads were filtered out, and every unique CDR3 nucleotide sequence was treated as a single clone. R 3.5.1 was used to calculate clonality, diversity, richness and V-J gene usage. GLIPH2 was used to cluster TCRs by CDR3 similarity, and OLGA was used to calculate generation probabilities. Only GLIPH2 clusters containing at least four unique TCR clonotypes present in at least three individuals were kept. TCRdb reprocessed the public reads (quality trimming at Q25 with fastp, clone calling with MiXCR) and kept in-frame beta chains. Here each entry gathers all rows of one CDR3 protein and keeps the most common genes and DNA. The authors' filters were not applied to this entry. The sample records over 1,000 distinct CDR3 sequences, 21% of which are singletons. The ten largest clones represent 15% to 20% of the sample.

The sequencing input was blood. The receptor comes from a human donor with active COVID-19. Recombination linked TRBV5-5 to TRBJ2-5; no D gene can be assigned with confidence. The CDR3 loop reads CASSRGPVTETQYF. The DNA sequence is given as TGTGCCAGCAGCCGTGGCCCAGTTACAGAGACCCAGTACTTC.